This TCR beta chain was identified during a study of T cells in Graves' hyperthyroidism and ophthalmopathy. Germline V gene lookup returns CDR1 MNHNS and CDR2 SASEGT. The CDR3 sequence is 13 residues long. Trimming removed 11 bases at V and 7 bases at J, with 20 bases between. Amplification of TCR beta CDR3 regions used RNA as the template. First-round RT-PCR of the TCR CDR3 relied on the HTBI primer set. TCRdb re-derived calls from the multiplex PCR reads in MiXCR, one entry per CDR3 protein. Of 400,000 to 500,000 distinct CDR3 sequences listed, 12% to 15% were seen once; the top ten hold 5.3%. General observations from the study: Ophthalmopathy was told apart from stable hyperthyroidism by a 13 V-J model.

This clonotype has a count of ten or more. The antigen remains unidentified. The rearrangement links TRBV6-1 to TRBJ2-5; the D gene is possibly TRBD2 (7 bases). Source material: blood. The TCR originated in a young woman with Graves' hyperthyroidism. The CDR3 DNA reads TGTGCCCTGCAACCCGGGGGGCCTGGGACCCAGTACTTC. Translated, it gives CALQPGGPGTQYF.